Listed below are T cell receptor beta chains from one sample, sequenced in a study of shared T cell receptors in the human thymus. This table comes from immunoSEQ multiplex PCR, and its TCRdb copy is limited to in-frame clones, with some not included. Of under 850,000 clones listed, roughly 90% are singletons. The same sample was also used in a study of human thymus T cells.

The sample taken for sequencing was thymocytes. Source of these receptors: a boy in the first two years of life with a congenital heart defect. Each CDR3 is given with its conserved first and last residue. A D gene is named only where the DNA matches it firmly. Rows may omit the clone size; those that give it use once, few, many or a size class.

>TRBD1|-|18|TRBV7-6|TRBJ2-3
TGTGCCAGCAGCCCCCGGACAGGGCGGACTGGGGGAACAGATACGCAGTATTTT
CASSPRTGRTGGTDTQYF
>TRBD1|-|16|TRBV4-2|TRBJ2-7
TGTGCCAGCAGCCAAGAAGGTGACAGGGGGCTGGACGAGCAGTACTTC
CASSQEGDRGLDEQYF
>TRBD2|-|15|TRBV29-1|TRBJ2-2
TGCAGCGTTGCCGGGACTAGCGGAGAAACCGGGGAGCTGTTTTTT
CSVAGTSGETGELFF
>TRBD1|-|17|TRBV4-1|TRBJ2-7
TGCGCCAGCAGCCAAGATTTCTGGACAGGGGACTCCTACGAGCAGTACTTC
CASSQDFWTGDSYEQYF
>TRBD1|-|15|TRBV28|TRBJ1-2
TGTGCCAGCAGGCGGACAGGGGATTGGGACTATGGCTACACCTTC
CASRRTGDWDYGYTF
>-|-|13|TRBV4-3|TRBJ2-7
TGCGCCAGCAGGGACAGAAGCTCCTACGAGCAGTACTTC
CASRDRSSYEQYF
>TRBD1|-|16|TRBV4-2|TRBJ2-7
TGTGCCAGCAGCCAACAAACCCGGGACAGACCCTACGAGCAGTACTTC
CASSQQTRDRPYEQYF
>TRBD2|-|16|TRBV7-2|TRBJ2-7
TGTGCCAGCAGCTTAGGCCCCCGGGGAGGGGACTACGAGCAGTACTTC
CASSLGPRGGDYEQYF
>TRBD2|-|14|TRBV29-1|TRBJ2-1
TGCAGTTCGGGGGGCGGGAGGGGTCCGAATGAGCAGTTCTTC
CSSGGGRGPNEQFF
>-|once|12|TRBV7-9|TRBJ1-5
TGTGCCAGCAGCGCAAGGGGTCAGCCCCAGCATTTT
CASSARGQPQHF
>TRBD1|-|15|TRBV5-6|TRBJ2-7
TGTGTCAGCAGCTTGGTGCAGCAGGGGGATTGCGAGCAGTACTTC
CVSSLVQQGDCEQYF
>-|-|14|TRBV30|TRBJ1-3
TGTGCCTGGAGTACGCAGGGCTACGGAAACACCATATATTTT
CAWSTQGYGNTIYF
>-|-|15|TRBV19|TRBJ1-4
TGTGCCAGTAGTTATCGACAGGCTATTAATGAAAAACTGTTTTTT
CASSYRQAINEKLFF
>TRBD2|-|17|TRBV27|TRBJ2-3
TGTGCCAGCAGTCCCAGAGTCGCGGGAGCACTTAGAGATACGCAGTATTTT
CASSPRVAGALRDTQYF
>TRBD1|-|13|TRBV29-1|TRBJ1-1
TGCAGCGTTTGGGGACAGGGGTGGCCTGAAGCTTTCTTT
CSVWGQGWPEAFF
>-|-|15|TRBV18|TRBJ1-4
TGTGCCAGCTCACCTAGGAGAGCAACTAATGAAAAACTGTTTTTT
CASSPRRATNEKLFF
>TRBD1|-|15|TRBV9|TRBJ1-1
TGTGCCAGCAGCGCTTCCAGGGGGCATACCACTGAAGCTTTCTTT
CASSASRGHTTEAFF
>-|once|16|TRBV6-1|TRBJ2-1
TGTGCCAGCAGTGGACATTGGGGCCCCAAGTACAATGAGCAGTTCTTC
CASSGHWGPKYNEQFF
>-|once|18|TRBV2|TRBJ2-3
TGTGCCAGCACGGCCACCGGACTACCCGACCCCATTCGAGATACGCAGTATTTT
CASTATGLPDPIRDTQYF
>TRBD2|-|15|TRBV5-1|TRBJ2-7
TGCGCCAGCAGCTTGGTAGCTAGCGGAACTTACGAGCAGTACTTC
CASSLVASGTYEQYF
>TRBD1|-|16|TRBV14|TRBJ2-7
TGTGCCAGCAGCCAACAACCCGGACAGGCCTCCTACGAGCAGTACTTC
CASSQQPGQASYEQYF
>-|-|15|TRBV10-3|TRBJ2-7
TGTGCCATCAGTGACGACTCCGAACCTAAGGACGAGCAGTACTTC
CAISDDSEPKDEQYF
>TRBD1|few|15|TRBV6-6|TRBJ1-2
TGTGCCAGCAGTTACTCGAGGCAGGGGGACTATGGCTACACCTTC
CASSYSRQGDYGYTF
>-|once|15|TRBV28|TRBJ2-7
TGTGCCAGCCGGAGGTGGGCGGGGACTTGCTACGAGCAGTACTTC
CASRRWAGTCYEQYF
>-|once|17|TRBV4-3|TRBJ1-3
TGCGCCAGCAGCCCCTTAAGCCCAGGGGTGCCTGGAAACACCATATATTTT
CASSPLSPGVPGNTIYF
>-|-|16|TRBV5-4|TRBJ2-7
TGTGCCAGCAGCACACTCAGGGGAGGGTACCCCTACGAGCAGTACTTC
CASSTLRGGYPYEQYF
>-|-|14|TRBV5-1|TRBJ1-2
TGCGCCAGCAGCTTCTCAGGGCCAAACTATGGCTACACCTTC
CASSFSGPNYGYTF
>-|few|12|TRBV9|TRBJ2-1
TGTGCCAGCAGCGGGAGCTATAAGGAGCAGTTCTTC
CASSGSYKEQFF
>-|-|14|TRBV4-2|TRBJ2-7
TGTGCCAGCAGCCAAGAGAGTCTCGCTTACGAGCAGTACTTC
CASSQESLAYEQYF
>TRBD1|-|13|TRBV5-8|TRBJ1-1
TGTGCCAGCAGCGTCCGGGACAGGGAAAAAGCTTTCTTT
CASSVRDREKAFF
>-|-|12|TRBV11-3|TRBJ1-2
TGTGCCAGCAGCCCGGGGCGGGGAGGCTACACCTTC
CASSPGRGGYTF
>-|-|17|TRBV9|TRBJ2-2
TGTGCCAGCAGCACCCGTGGGGGACTGCCGCACACCGGGGAGCTGTTTTTT
CASSTRGGLPHTGELFF
>TRBD2|-|18|TRBV29-1|TRBJ2-7
TGCAGCGCCTCCTCACCCGGGACTAGCGGGAGGAATACCTACGAGCAGTACTTC
CSASSPGTSGRNTYEQYF
>TRBD2|-|20|TRBV9|TRBJ2-2
TGTGCCAGCAGCGTAGAGACTAGCGGGAGGGTAATCGCGAACACCGGGGAGCTGTTTTTT
CASSVETSGRVIANTGELFF
>-|-|16|TRBV14|TRBJ2-2
TGTGCCAGCAGCCATCTTACGGGTGCGAACACCGGGGAGCTGTTTTTT
CASSHLTGANTGELFF
>-|-|17|TRBV25-1|TRBJ2-7
TGTGCCAGCAGTGGAATAAACCGGGACTGGGGGGACTACGAGCAGTACTTC
CASSGINRDWGDYEQYF
>TRBD2|-|16|TRBV18|TRBJ2-1
TGTGCCAGCTCACAAGGGACTAGCGGGACCCACAATGAGCAGTTCTTC
CASSQGTSGTHNEQFF
>TRBD1|-|16|TRBV27|TRBJ1-1
TGTGCCAGCAGTTTAAGGGGGCGGGGAATGAACACTGAAGCTTTCTTT
CASSLRGRGMNTEAFF
>TRBD2|-|17|TRBV27|TRBJ2-2
TGTGCCAGCAGTTTACCCGGGACTAGCGGGGGCACCGGGGAGCTGTTTTTT
CASSLPGTSGGTGELFF
>-|-|14|TRBV28|TRBJ2-1
TGTGCCAGCAGCCCCCCTCGACCGGAGGGTGAGCAGTTCTTC
CASSPPRPEGEQFF
>TRBD2|-|17|TRBV30|TRBJ2-1
TGTGCCTACATACTAGCGGGAGGGGTCCACTCCTACAATGAGCAGTTCTTC
CAYILAGGVHSYNEQFF
>TRBD1|-|15|TRBV27|TRBJ1-2
TGTGCCAGCAGTCCTCGGACAGGGGGTGACTATGGCTACACCTTC
CASSPRTGGDYGYTF
>TRBD2|-|15|TRBV15|TRBJ2-1
TGTGCCACCAGCAGACCCACTAGCGGGAGCAATGAGCAGTTCTTC
CATSRPTSGSNEQFF
>-|-|16|TRBV4-3|TRBJ2-7
TGCGCCAGCAGCCAAGCCCTTCCGGGACAAACCTACGAGCAGTACTTC
CASSQALPGQTYEQYF
>TRBD2|-|16|TRBV11-3|TRBJ2-5
TGTGCCAGCAGCTTAGGGGGACTAGCGGGGCTCGGGACCCAGTACTTC
CASSLGGLAGLGTQYF
>TRBD1|-|16|TRBV15|TRBJ2-7
TGTGCCACCAGCAGAGATCGGACCAGGGGGCAGGACGAGCAGTACTTC
CATSRDRTRGQDEQYF
>TRBD1|once|15|TRBV6-6|TRBJ2-7
TGTGCCAGCAGTCCCCCGGGACAGGGGGTCTACGAGCAGTACTTC
CASSPPGQGVYEQYF
>-|-|12|TRBV9|TRBJ2-7
TGTGCCAGCAGCGAGGGGGGGACCGAGCAGTACTTC
CASSEGGTEQYF
>TRBD2|-|18|TRBV4-3|TRBJ2-3
TGCGCCAGCAGCCAAGATTTCCGGACTAGCGGGAGTAGTTACGCGCAGTATTTT
CASSQDFRTSGSSYAQYF
>TRBD1|few|14|TRBV6-1|TRBJ1-2
TGCGCGCACTCGGGACAGGGAAAAAAGTGCGGCTACACCTTC
CAHSGQGKKCGYTF
>TRBD2|-|17|TRBV5-6|TRBJ2-1
TGTGCCAGCAGCTTACCTAGCGGGAGGGACCCCTACAATGAGCAGTTCTTC
CASSLPSGRDPYNEQFF
>TRBD2|-|18|TRBV6-7|TRBJ2-7
TGTGCCAGCAGTTACCGGGGACTAGCGGGAGTGAGGGGGGGCGAGCAGTACTTC
CASSYRGLAGVRGGEQYF
>TRBD1|-|14|TRBV5-6|TRBJ1-2
TGTGCCAGCAGCCCCGACAGGGCGAGGGGTGGCTACACCTTC
CASSPDRARGGYTF
>TRBD2|-|15|TRBV6-5|TRBJ2-7
TGTGCCAGCAGTTACTCTGGAAGCGGGAAGGGCGAGCAGTACTTC
CASSYSGSGKGEQYF
>TRBD1|-|16|TRBV28|TRBJ2-4
TGTGCCAGCAGTTTAGGGACAGGGGGCCGAAAAAACATTCAGTACTTC
CASSLGTGGRKNIQYF